Listed below are T cell receptor beta chains from one sample, sequenced in a study of T cells after yellow fever vaccination. One entry per CDR3 protein results from TCRdb running MiXCR on the 5' RACE reads. The sample holds just over 250,000 distinct CDR3 sequences, about 5.2% seen once. The sample in question was CD4+ T cells sorted from PBMCs, obtained on the day of the yellow fever booster vaccination. Every receptor here comes from a man between 18 and 29 years old who received the YFV17D yellow fever vaccine. Both conserved end residues are part of each CDR3. The D gene is left open where the match is weak. Expanded clones are given a class, and other clones once, few, many or no size at all.

D	V	J	size	CDR3	DNA
.	TRBV7-3	TRBJ2-3	.	CASSFGPGGTDTQYF	TGTGCCAGCAGCTTTGGCCCCGGGGGTACAGATACGCAGTATTTT
TRBD2	TRBV6-2/TRBV6-3	TRBJ2-7	many	CATLRGGSSYEQYF	TGTGCCACCCTACGCGGGGGAAGCTCCTACGAGCAGTACTTC
TRBD2	TRBV6-5	TRBJ2-3	many	CASSFTGGSTDTQYF	TGTGCCAGCAGTTTTACGGGGGGGAGCACAGATACGCAGTATTTT
TRBD1	TRBV10-3	TRBJ2-3	few	CAIKGQGITDTQYF	TGTGCCATCAAAGGACAGGGGATCACAGATACGCAGTATTTT
.	TRBV6-4	TRBJ1-4	.	CASSGTQGEKLFF	TGTGCCAGCAGTGGTACCCAGGGGGAAAAACTGTTTTTT
TRBD2	TRBV6-1	TRBJ2-3	many	CASNLAGGSTDTQYF	TGTGCCAGCAACCTAGCGGGAGGTAGCACAGATACGCAGTATTTT
TRBD2	TRBV10-3	TRBJ2-1	.	CAIMLAGGDEQFF	TGTGCCATCATGCTAGCGGGGGGGGATGAGCAGTTCTTC
.	TRBV7-3	TRBJ2-3	many	CASSLISAITSTDTQYF	TGTGCCAGCAGCTTAATCTCGGCTATCACTAGCACAGATACGCAGTATTTT
TRBD1	TRBV27	TRBJ2-1	few	CASKKGQGYNEQFF	TGTGCCAGCAAAAAAGGACAGGGCTACAATGAGCAGTTCTTC
.	TRBV12-5	TRBJ2-7	.	CASGLVVGQFRPNEQYF	TGTGCTAGTGGTTTGGTCGTGGGACAATTTCGGCCCAACGAGCAGTACTTC
TRBD2	TRBV20-1	TRBJ2-5	few	CSARKLAGGTTQYF	TGCAGTGCTAGAAAACTAGCGGGGGGGACGACCCAGTACTTC
TRBD1	TRBV27	TRBJ1-5	many	CASRKGQGNQPQHF	TGTGCCAGCAGAAAAGGACAGGGTAATCAGCCCCAGCATTTT
.	TRBV7-2	TRBJ2-1	few	CASSLVRNEQFF	TGTGCCAGCAGCTTAGTCCGGAATGAGCAGTTCTTC
.	TRBV18	TRBJ2-2	.	CASSPPLGGTGELFF	TGTGCCAGCTCACCACCGTTGGGAGGAACCGGGGAGCTGTTTTTT
.	TRBV24-1	TRBJ1-5	.	CATSDSLQQNQPQHF	TGTGCCACCAGTGATTCTCTACAGCAAAATCAGCCCCAGCATTTT
.	TRBV7-2	TRBJ1-2	.	CASSLDRGPNYGYTF	TGTGCCAGCAGCTTAGACCGGGGACCTAACTATGGCTACACCTTC
.	TRBV18	TRBJ2-7	few	CASSPQDLYEQYF	TGTGCCAGCTCACCCCAGGACCTCTACGAGCAGTACTTC
.	TRBV2	TRBJ2-4	.	CASGQTLAKNIQYF	TGTGCCAGCGGACAGACTTTAGCCAAAAACATTCAGTACTTC
.	TRBV6-2/TRBV6-3	TRBJ1-5	few	CASSYSREGKINQPQHF	TGTGCCAGCAGTTACTCGAGGGAGGGAAAGATCAATCAGCCCCAGCATTTT
.	TRBV29-1	TRBJ2-3	many	CSAGREGTDTQYF	TGCAGCGCCGGCAGGGAGGGCACAGATACGCAGTATTTT
.	TRBV5-4	TRBJ1-2	.	CASSLGQPTNYGYTF	TGTGCCAGCAGCTTGGGGCAGCCCACTAACTATGGCTACACCTTC
.	TRBV7-7	TRBJ1-1	few	CASSWDPNTEAFF	TGTGCCAGCAGCTGGGACCCGAACACTGAAGCTTTCTTT
TRBD1	TRBV24-1	TRBJ2-7	few	CATSDFWDRYYEQYF	TGTGCCACCAGTGATTTCTGGGACAGGTACTACGAGCAGTACTTC
.	TRBV12-3/TRBV12-4	TRBJ1-3	few	CASSLAFSGAIYF	TGTGCCAGCAGTTTAGCGTTTTCGGGGGCCATATATTTT
.	TRBV5-1	TRBJ1-3	.	CASSLVGRQVGGNTIYF	TGCGCCAGCAGCTTGGTTGGTCGACAGGTGGGCGGAAACACCATATATTTT
.	TRBV9	TRBJ2-1	many	CASSVVENTQFF	TGTGCCAGCAGCGTAGTGGAGAACACGCAGTTCTTC
TRBD1	TRBV12-3/TRBV12-4	TRBJ1-5	many	CASTLQGGQPQHF	TGTGCCAGCACTCTTCAGGGGGGACAGCCCCAGCATTTT
.	TRBV3-1	TRBJ2-5	few	CASSRGKETQYF	TGTGCCAGCAGCCGTGGTAAAGAGACCCAGTACTTC
.	TRBV20-1	TRBJ1-6	.	CSATGRNNSPLHF	TGCAGTGCTACGGGACGGAATAATTCACCCCTCCACTTT
TRBD1	TRBV12-3/TRBV12-4	TRBJ1-3	few	CASRETGSSGNTIYF	TGTGCCAGCAGGGAGACAGGGTCCTCTGGAAACACCATATATTTT
.	TRBV7-2	TRBJ2-3	many	CASSFQRGTDTQYF	TGTGCCAGCAGCTTCCAGCGGGGCACAGATACGCAGTATTTT
TRBD2	TRBV2	TRBJ2-5	.	CASSPRRGGGVQETQYF	TGTGCCAGCAGCCCCCGTAGGGGCGGGGGAGTCCAAGAGACCCAGTACTTC